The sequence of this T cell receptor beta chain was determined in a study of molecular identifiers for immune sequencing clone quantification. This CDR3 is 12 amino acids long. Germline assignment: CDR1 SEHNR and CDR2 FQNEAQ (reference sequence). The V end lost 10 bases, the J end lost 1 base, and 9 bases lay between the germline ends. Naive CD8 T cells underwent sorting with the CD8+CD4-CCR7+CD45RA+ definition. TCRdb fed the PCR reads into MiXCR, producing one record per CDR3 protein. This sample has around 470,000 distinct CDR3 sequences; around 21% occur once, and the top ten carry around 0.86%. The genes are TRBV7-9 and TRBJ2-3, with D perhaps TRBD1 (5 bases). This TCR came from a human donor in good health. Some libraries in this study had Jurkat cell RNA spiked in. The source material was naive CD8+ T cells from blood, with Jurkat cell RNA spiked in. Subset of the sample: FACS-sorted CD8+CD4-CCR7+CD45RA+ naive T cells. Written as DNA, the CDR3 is TGTGCCATAGGGGCGGGCACAGATACGCAGTATTTT. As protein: CAIGAGTDTQYF.